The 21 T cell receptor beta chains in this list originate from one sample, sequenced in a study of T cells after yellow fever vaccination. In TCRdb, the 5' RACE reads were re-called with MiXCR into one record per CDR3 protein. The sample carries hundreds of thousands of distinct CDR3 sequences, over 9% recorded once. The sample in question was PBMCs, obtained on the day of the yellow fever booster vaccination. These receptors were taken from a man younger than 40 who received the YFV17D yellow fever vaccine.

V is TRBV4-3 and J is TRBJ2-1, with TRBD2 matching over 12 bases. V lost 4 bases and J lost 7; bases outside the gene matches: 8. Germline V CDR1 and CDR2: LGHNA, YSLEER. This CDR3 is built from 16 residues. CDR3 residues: CASSRSRLAGANEQFF. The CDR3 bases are TGCGCCAGCAGCCGCTCTCGACTAGCGGGAGCTAATGAGCAGTTCTTC.

The CDR3 protein is CSATRDRINSPLHF. The CDR3 DNA follows: TGCAGTGCTACCCGCGACAGGATTAATTCACCCCTCCACTTT. This chain links TRBV20-1 with TRBJ1-6; a possible D gene is TRBD1 (6 bases). This CDR3 contains 14 residues. V gave up 4 bases and J gave up 6 bases, with 13 bases separating them. Germline CDR1 is DFQATT and CDR2 is SNEGSKA (reference sequence).

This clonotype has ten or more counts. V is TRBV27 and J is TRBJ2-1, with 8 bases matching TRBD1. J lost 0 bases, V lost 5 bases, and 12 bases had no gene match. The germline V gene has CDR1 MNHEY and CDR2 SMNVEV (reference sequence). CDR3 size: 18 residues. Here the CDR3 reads CASSRHPGTGGSYNEQFF. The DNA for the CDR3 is TGTGCCAGCAGTCGCCATCCCGGGACAGGTGGCTCCTACAATGAGCAGTTCTTC.

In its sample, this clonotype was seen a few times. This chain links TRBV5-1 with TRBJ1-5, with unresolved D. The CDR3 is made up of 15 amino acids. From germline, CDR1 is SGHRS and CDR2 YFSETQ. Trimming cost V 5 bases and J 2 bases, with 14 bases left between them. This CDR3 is CASRAIPGGNQPQHF. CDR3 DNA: TGCGCCAGCAGGGCTATCCCCGGGGGCAATCAGCCCCAGCATTTT.

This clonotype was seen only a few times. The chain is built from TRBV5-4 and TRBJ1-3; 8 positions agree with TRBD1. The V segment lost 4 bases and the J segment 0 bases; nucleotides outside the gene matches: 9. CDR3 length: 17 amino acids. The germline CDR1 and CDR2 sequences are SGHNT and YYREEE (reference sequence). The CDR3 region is CASSLGQAYGSGNTIYF. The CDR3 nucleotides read TGTGCCAGCAGCCTGGGACAGGCGTACGGCTCTGGAAACACCATATATTTT. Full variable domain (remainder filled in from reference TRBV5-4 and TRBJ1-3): ETGVTQSPTHLIKTRGQQVTLRCSSQSGHNTVSWYQQALGQGPQFIFQYYREEENGRGNFPPRFSGLQFPNYSSELNVNALELDDSALYLCASSLGQAYGSGNTIYFGEGSWLTVV.

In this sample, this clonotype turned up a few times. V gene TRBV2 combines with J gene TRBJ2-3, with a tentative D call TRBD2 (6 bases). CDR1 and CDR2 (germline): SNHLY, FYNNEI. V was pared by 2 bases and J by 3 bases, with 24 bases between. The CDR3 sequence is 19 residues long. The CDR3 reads CASSEFVTGSSAGTDTQYF. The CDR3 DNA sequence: TGTGCCAGCAGTGAATTCGTCACCGGGTCCTCGGCGGGGACAGATACGCAGTATTTT.

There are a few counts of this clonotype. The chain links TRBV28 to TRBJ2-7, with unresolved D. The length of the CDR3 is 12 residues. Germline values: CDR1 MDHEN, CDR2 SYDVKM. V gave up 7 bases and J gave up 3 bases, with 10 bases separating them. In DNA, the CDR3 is TGTGCCAGCAAGGGCAGTCACTACGAGCAGTACTTC. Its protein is CASKGSHYEQYF. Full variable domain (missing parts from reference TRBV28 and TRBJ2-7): DVKVTQSSRYLVKRTGEKVFLECVQDMDHENMFWYRQDPGLGLRLIYFSYDVKMKEKGDIPEGYSVSREKKERFSLILESASTNQTSMYLCASKGSHYEQYFGPGTRLTVT.

In DNA form, the CDR3 reads TGCAGTGCTAGAGAGGGAGCTAGGAGTACCGAGCAGTACTTC. This gives the protein CSAREGARSTEQYF. The rearrangement links TRBV20-1 to TRBJ2-7, with a weak D call TRBD2 (5 bases). The CDR3 extends over 14 amino acids. V gave up 0 bases and J gave up 6 bases, with 15 bases separating them. Germline CDR1 is DFQATT and CDR2 is SNEGSKA (reference sequence).

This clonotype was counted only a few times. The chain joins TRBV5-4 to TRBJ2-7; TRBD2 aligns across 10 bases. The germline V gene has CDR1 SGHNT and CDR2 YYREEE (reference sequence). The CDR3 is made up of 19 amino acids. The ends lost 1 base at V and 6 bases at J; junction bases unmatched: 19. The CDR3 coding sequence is TGTGCCAGCAGCTTGCGGGCTTATCTAGCGGGAGCCTCGCGGGGCGAGCAGTACTTC. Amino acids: CASSLRAYLAGASRGEQYF.

In DNA, the CDR3 is TGTGCCAGCAGCCTAGGGTTTCGCTCCTACGAGCAGTACTTC. Protein product: CASSLGFRSYEQYF. The rearrangement links TRBV14 to TRBJ2-7, with unresolved D. The V gene lost 4 bases and the J gene lost 0 bases, with 10 bases spanning the gap. The CDR3 runs 14 residues. Germline CDR1 is SGHDN and CDR2 is FVKESK.

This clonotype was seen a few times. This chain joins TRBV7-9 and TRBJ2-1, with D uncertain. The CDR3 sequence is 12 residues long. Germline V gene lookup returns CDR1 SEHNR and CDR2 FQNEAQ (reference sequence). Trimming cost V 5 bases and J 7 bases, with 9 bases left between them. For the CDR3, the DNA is TGTGCCAGCAGCATCACGAAGAATGAGCAGTTCTTC. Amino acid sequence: CASSITKNEQFF.

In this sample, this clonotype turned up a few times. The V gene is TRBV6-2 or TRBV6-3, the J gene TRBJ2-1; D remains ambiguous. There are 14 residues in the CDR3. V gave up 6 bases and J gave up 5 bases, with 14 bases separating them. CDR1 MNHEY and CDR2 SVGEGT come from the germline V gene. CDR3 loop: CASRSPYSHNEQFF. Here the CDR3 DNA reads TGTGCCAGCAGGAGCCCATACAGCCACAATGAGCAGTTCTTC.

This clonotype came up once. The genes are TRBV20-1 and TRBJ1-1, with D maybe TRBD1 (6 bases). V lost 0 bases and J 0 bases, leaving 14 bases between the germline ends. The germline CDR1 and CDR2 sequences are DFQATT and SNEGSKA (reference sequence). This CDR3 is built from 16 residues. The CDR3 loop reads CSAREGSDRLNTEAFF. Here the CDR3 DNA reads TGCAGTGCTAGAGAAGGTTCTGACAGGCTGAACACTGAAGCTTTCTTT.

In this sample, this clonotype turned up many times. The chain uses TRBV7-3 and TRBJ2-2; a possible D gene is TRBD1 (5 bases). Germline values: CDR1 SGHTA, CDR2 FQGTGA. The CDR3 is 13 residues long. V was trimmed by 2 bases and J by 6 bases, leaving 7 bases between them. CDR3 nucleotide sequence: TGTGCCAGCAGCTTATTGGGGCCCGGGGAGCTGTTTTTT. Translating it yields CASSLLGPGELFF.

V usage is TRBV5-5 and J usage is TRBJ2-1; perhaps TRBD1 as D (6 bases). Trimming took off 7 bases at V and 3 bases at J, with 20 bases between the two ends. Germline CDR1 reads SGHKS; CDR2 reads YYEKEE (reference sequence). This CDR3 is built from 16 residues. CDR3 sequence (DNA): TGTGCCAGCGCCAACCCCGGGACAAGGGGCTACAATGAGCAGTTCTTC. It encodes CASANPGTRGYNEQFF.

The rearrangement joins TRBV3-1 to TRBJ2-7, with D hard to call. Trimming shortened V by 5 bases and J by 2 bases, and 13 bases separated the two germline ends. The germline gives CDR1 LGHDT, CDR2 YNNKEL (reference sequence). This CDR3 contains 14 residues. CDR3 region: CASSAVGGTYEQYF. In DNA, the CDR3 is TGTGCCAGCAGCGCCGTGGGCGGTACCTACGAGCAGTACTTC.

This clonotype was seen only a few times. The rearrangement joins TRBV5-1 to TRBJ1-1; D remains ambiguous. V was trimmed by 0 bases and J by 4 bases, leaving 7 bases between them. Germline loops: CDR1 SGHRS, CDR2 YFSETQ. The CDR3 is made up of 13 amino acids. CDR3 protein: CASSLAEFTEAFF. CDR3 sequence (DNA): TGCGCCAGCAGCTTGGCCGAGTTCACTGAAGCTTTCTTT.

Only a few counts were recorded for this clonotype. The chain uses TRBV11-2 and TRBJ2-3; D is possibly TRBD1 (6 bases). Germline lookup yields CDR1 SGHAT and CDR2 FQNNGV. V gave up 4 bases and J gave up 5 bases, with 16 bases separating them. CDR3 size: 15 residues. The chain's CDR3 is CASSSRQVGGDTQYF. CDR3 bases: TGTGCCAGCAGCTCCCGACAGGTTGGTGGAGATACGCAGTATTTT.

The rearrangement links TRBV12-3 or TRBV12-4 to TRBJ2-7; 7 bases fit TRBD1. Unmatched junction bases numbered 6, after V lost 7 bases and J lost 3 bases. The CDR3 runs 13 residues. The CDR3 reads CASTLQGSYEQYF. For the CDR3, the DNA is TGTGCCAGCACCCTACAGGGGAGCTACGAGCAGTACTTC.

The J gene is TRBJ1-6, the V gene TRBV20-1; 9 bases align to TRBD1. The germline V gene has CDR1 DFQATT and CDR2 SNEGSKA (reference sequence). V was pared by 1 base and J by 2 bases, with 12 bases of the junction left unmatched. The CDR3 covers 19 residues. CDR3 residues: CSARGDTGQGIPYNSPLHF. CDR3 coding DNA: TGCAGTGCTAGAGGGGACACTGGACAGGGGATTCCCTATAATTCACCCCTCCACTTT.

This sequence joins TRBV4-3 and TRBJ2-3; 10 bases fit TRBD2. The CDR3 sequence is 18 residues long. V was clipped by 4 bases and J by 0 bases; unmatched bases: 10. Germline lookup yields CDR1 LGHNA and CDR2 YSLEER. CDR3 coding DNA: TGCGCCAGCAGCCCCGGAGCGGGGGGGACCACTAGCACAGATACGCAGTATTTT. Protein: CASSPGAGGTTSTDTQYF.